The 8 T cell receptor beta chains below come from one sample, sequenced in a study of early T cells in non-severe SARS-CoV-2 infection. From the 5' RACE reads, TCRdb called clonotypes with MiXCR, one entry per CDR3 protein. Among 30,000 to 45,000 distinct CDR3 sequences, 4.5% to 7% were seen once, and the ten largest hold 4% to 4.5%. The input for sequencing was whole blood, taken at baseline. Receptors originate from an adult who was a healthcare worker with PCR-confirmed SARS-CoV-2 infection or an uninfected control (not recorded which).

This clonotype was picked up many times. The V call is TRBV5-1, the J call TRBJ2-7; 8 bases fit TRBD2. Per the germline V gene, CDR1 is SGHRS and CDR2 is YFSETQ. V lost 0 bases to trimming and J lost 5 bases; unmatched junction nucleotides: 7. The CDR3 extends over 15 amino acids. CDR3 sequence (DNA): TGCGCCAGCAGCTTGGACGGGAGGGCCCTCCACGAGCAGTACTTC. Encoded protein: CASSLDGRALHEQYF.

The chain carries TRBV10-3 and TRBJ1-5, with TRBD1 identical over 7 bases. Germline loops: CDR1 ENHRY, CDR2 SYGVKD. V lost 6 bases to trimming and J lost 0 bases; unmatched junction nucleotides: 5. The length of the CDR3 is 15 residues. The chain's CDR3 is CAIRSGQYSNQPQHF. The CDR3 nucleotides are TGTGCCATCAGGTCGGGACAGTATAGCAATCAGCCCCAGCATTTT.

Many counts were recorded for this clonotype. The chain combines TRBV6-5 with TRBJ1-1; D call uncertain. The CDR3 loop spans 13 amino acids. The V end lost 0 bases, the J end lost 7 bases, and 9 bases lay between the germline ends. Germline CDR1 reads MNHEY; CDR2 reads SVGAGI. This CDR3 is CASSYSVGFEAFF. CDR3 bases: TGTGCCAGCAGTTACTCGGTGGGGTTTGAAGCTTTCTTT.

This clonotype was detected many times. CDR3: CAPFPRHSYNEQFF. The DNA for the CDR3 is TGCGCCCCCTTCCCCAGACACTCCTACAATGAGCAGTTCTTC. The rearrangement uses TRBV23-1 and TRBJ2-1, with no clear D. TRBV23-1 carries the ORF label, with uncertain function. V was trimmed by 11 bases and J by 0 bases, leaving 14 bases between them. This CDR3 spans 14 amino acids.

This clonotype was picked up many times. The V and J genes are TRBV9 and TRBJ2-6, with 7 bases that match TRBD1. J lost 0 bases, V lost 4 bases, and 1 base had no gene match. Germline V gene data show CDR1 as SGDLS and CDR2 as YYNGEE. The CDR3 consists of 15 residues. The CDR3 sequence: CASSNRGSGANVLTF. DNA of the CDR3: TGTGCCAGCAGCAACAGGGGCTCTGGGGCCAACGTCCTGACTTTC.

This clonotype was observed at least ten times. The chain is built from TRBV29-1 and TRBJ2-7, with a weak D call TRBD2 (6 bases). CDR3 length equals 15 residues. V lost 4 bases, J lost 1 base, and 17 bases lay in between. In germline, CDR1 is SQVTM, CDR2 ANQGSEA. CDR3: CSVVNPMTRSYEQYF. In DNA, the CDR3 is TGCAGCGTTGTAAACCCCATGACTAGATCCTACGAGCAGTACTTC.

This clonotype was detected a few times. The genes are TRBV6-6 and TRBJ1-4; D is unresolved. In germline, CDR1 is MNHNY, CDR2 SVGAGI (reference sequence). This CDR3 spans 15 amino acids. Trimming cost V 6 bases and J 3 bases, with 14 bases left between them. CDR3: CASSSSREANEKLFF. The CDR3 DNA follows: TGTGCCAGCAGCTCCAGCCGGGAGGCTAATGAAAAACTGTTTTTT.

The chain is built from TRBV19 and TRBJ1-6; no reliable D call. Trimming stripped 7 bases from V and 6 bases from J, with 7 bases between. The germline gives CDR1 LNHDA, CDR2 SQIVND (reference sequence). The CDR3 length is 12 residues. The CDR3 loop reads CASKETNSPLHF. For the CDR3, the DNA is TGTGCCAGTAAAGAGACTAATTCACCCCTCCACTTT.